This TCR beta chain was sequenced for a study of cytomegalovirus exposure and HLA in healthy donors. Study-wide results and caveats: DRB1 had the most TCR associations and HLA-C the fewest, a later analysis found, with rates varying by HLA locus. Published work reported that the classifier diagnosed cytomegalovirus status with high specificity and sensitivity. Later on, an analysis tied 15,000 to 20,000 TCR beta sequences to HLA alleles at 0.05 false discovery rate. For presence/absence analyses, sequencing depth was assumed to be roughly uniform across donors.

Of note for this clone: Its specificity is not known.

In germline, CDR1 is SGHVS, CDR2 FNYEAQ. This CDR3 contains 14 residues. Trimming took 1 base from V and 4 from J, leaving 8 bases between them. PCR was performed using 60 Vbeta and 13 Jbeta primers. Profiled with immunoSEQ multiplex PCR; TCRdb holds only in-frame clones, not every one. The sample gives 90,000 to 150,000 clones, 65% to 75% of which show up once; approximately 10% is in the top ten. The specimen sequenced was PBMCs. The sequence came from a woman aged 45-59 years in good health and CMV-seropositive. The rearrangement uses TRBV7-6 and TRBJ2-1, with a tentative D call TRBD2 (6 bases). CDR3 loop: CASSLDGRYNEQFF. The CDR3 DNA follows: TGTGCCAGCAGCTTAGATGGGAGGTACAATGAGCAGTTCTTC.